This T cell receptor beta chain comes out of a study of CD8 T cells in Susac syndrome. This CDR3 is 17 amino acids long. V lost 0 bases, J lost 0 bases, and 9 bases lay in between. CDR1 and CDR2 (germline): MNHEY, SVGAGI. After extraction with the RNeasy kit, roughly 0.5 to 1 ug of the RNA was reverse transcribed using random hexamers. One entry per CDR3 protein, called by TCRdb with MiXCR from the immunoSEQ multiplex PCR reads. Among 80,000 to 90,000 distinct CDR3 sequences, over 85% were seen once, and the ten largest hold 0.32%. Sequenced material: CD8+ T cells from PBMCs. J is TRBJ2-6 and V is TRBV6-5; D is unresolved. This receptor was identified in a human donor in good health. The CDR3 nucleotides are TGTGCCAGCAGTTACTCGGCAGCCCCCTCTGGGGCCAACGTCCTGACTTTC. It translates to CASSYSAAPSGANVLTF.